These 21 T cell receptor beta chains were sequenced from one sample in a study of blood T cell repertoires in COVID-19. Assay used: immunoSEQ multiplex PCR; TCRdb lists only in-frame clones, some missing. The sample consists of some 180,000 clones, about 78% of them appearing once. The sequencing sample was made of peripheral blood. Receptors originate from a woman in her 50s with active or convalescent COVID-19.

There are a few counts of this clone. For the CDR3, the DNA is TGTGCCAGCTCACCGACGGACAGGTCTGGAAACACCATATATTTT. It is translated as CASSPTDRSGNTIYF. This chain links TRBV18 with TRBJ1-3; 7 bases agree with TRBD1. Trimming removed 3 bases from V and 1 base from J; junction bases left unmatched: 3. The germline CDR1 and CDR2 sequences are KGHSH and LQKENI. The CDR3 is 15 amino acids.

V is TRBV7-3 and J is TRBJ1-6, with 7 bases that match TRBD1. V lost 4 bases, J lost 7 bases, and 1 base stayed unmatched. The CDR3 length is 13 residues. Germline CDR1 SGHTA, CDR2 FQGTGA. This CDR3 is CASSSGGNSPLHF. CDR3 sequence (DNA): TGTGCCAGCAGCTCAGGGGGAAATTCACCCCTCCACTTT.

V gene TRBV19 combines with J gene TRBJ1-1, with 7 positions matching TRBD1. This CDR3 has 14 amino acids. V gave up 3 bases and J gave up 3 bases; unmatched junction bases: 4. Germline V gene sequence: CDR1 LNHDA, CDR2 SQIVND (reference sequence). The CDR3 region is CASSIEGADTEAFF. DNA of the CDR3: TGTGCCAGTAGTATCGAGGGGGCCGACACTGAAGCTTTCTTT.

CDR3 nucleotides: TGTGCCAGCAGTTTATACACTACAGGGAAGGGAAACACTGAAGCTTTCTTT. It codes for CASSLYTTGKGNTEAFF. The J gene is TRBJ1-1, the V gene TRBV28; tentatively, D is TRBD1 (6 bases). Germline V gene lookup returns CDR1 MDHEN and CDR2 SYDVKM. V was pared by 1 base and J by 2 bases, with 17 bases between. This CDR3 has 17 residues.

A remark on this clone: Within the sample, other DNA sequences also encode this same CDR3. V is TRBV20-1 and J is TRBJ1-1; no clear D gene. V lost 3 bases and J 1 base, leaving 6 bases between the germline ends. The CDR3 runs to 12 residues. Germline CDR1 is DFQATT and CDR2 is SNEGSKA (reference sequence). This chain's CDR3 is CSASAGNTEAFF. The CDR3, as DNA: TGCAGTGCTAGTGCGGGGAACACTGAAGCTTTCTTT.

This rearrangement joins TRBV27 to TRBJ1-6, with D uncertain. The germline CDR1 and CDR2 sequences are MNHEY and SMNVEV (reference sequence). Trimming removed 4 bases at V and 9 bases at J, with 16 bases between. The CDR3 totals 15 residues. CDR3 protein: CASSSPGPLLSPLHF. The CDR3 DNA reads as TGTGCCAGCAGTTCGCCGGGTCCTTTGCTTTCACCCCTCCACTTT.

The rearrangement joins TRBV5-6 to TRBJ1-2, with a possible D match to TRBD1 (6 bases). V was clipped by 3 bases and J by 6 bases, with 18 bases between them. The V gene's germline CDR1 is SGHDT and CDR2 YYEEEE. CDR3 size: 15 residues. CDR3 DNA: TGTGCCAGCAGCTGGGGGGCGGGGGCCCCTAATGGCTACACCTTC. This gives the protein CASSWGAGAPNGYTF.

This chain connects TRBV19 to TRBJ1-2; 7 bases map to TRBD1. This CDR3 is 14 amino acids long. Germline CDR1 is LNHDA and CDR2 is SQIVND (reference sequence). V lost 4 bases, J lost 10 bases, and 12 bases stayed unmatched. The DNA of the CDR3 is TGTGCCAGTAGTACCCTCTCGACAGGGACGTACTACACCTTC. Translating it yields CASSTLSTGTYYTF.

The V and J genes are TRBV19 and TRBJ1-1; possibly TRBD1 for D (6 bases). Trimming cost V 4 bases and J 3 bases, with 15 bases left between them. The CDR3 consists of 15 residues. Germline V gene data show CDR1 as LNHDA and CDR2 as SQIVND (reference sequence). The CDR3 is CASSKVGGFDTEAFF. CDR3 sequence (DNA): TGTGCCAGTAGTAAGGTAGGGGGATTCGACACTGAAGCTTTCTTT.

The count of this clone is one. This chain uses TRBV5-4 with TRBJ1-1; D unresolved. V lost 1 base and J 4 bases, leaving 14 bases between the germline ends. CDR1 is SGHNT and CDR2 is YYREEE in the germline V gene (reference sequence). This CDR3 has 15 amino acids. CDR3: CASSLLSGLFTEAFF. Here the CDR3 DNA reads TGTGCCAGCAGCTTGCTGTCGGGGTTATTCACTGAAGCTTTCTTT.

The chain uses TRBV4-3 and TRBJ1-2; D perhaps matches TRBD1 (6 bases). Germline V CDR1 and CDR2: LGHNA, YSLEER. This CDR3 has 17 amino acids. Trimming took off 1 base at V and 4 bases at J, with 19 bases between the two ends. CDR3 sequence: CASSQARDTLKIYGYTF. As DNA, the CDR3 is TGCGCCAGCAGCCAAGCCCGGGACACCCTAAAGATCTATGGCTACACCTTC.

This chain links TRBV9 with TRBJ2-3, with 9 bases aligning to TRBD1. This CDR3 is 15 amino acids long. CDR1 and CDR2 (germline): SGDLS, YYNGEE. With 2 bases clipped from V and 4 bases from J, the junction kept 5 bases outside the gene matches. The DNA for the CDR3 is TGTGCCAGCAGCGTCCGGGACAGGGAGGCAGATACGCAGTATTTT. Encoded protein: CASSVRDREADTQYF.

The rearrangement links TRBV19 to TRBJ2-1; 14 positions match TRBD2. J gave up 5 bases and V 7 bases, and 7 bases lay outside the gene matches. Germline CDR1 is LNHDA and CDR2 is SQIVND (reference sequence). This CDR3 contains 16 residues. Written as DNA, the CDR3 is TGTGCCAGTATGGGGACTAGCGGGAGCTACAACAATGAGCAGTTCTTC. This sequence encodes CASMGTSGSYNNEQFF.

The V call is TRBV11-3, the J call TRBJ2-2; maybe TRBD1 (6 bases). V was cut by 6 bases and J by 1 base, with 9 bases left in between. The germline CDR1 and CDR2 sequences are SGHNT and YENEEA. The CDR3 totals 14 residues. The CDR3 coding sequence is TGTGCCAGCAGTCAGGGACAGAACACCGGGGAGCTGTTTTTT. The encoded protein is CASSQGQNTGELFF. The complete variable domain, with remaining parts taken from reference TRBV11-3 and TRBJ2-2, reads EAGVVQSPRYKIIEKKQPVAFWCNPISGHNTLYWYLQNLGQGPELLIRYENEEAVDDSQLPKDRFSAERLKGVDSTLKIQPAELGDSAVYLCASSQGQNTGELFFGEGSRLTVL.

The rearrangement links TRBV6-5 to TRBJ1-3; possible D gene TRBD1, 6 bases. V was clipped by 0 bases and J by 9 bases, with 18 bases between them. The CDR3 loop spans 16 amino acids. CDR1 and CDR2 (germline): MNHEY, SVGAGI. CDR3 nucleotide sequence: TGTGCCAGCAGTTACTCGATGGCAGGGGCTGGTGGCACCATATATTTT. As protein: CASSYSMAGAGGTIYF.

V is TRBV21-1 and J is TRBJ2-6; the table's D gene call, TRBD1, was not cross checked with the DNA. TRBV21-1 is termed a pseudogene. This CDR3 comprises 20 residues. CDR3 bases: TGTGCCAGCAGCAAAAAGGGGGAAAGGGAGATGGGTTCTGGGGCCAACGTCCTGACTTTC. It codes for CASSKKGEREMGSGANVLTF.

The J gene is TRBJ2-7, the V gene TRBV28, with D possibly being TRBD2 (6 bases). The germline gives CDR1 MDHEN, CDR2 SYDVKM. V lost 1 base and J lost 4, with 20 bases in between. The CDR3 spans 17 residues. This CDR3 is CASSLYWEAGRIYEQYF. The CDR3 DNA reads TGTGCCAGCAGTTTATATTGGGAGGCAGGGAGGATTTACGAGCAGTACTTC.

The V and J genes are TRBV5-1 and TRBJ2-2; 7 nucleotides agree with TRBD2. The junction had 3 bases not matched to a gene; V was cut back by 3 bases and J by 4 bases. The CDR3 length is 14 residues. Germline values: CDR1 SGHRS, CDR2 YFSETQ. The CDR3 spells CASSSTSSTGELFF. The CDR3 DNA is TGCGCCAGCAGCTCGACTAGCTCCACCGGGGAGCTGTTTTTT.

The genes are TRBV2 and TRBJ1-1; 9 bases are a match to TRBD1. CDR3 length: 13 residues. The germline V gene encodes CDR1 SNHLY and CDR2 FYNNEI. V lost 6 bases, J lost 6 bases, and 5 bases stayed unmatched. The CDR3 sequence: CASRDDRGSEAFF. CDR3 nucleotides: TGTGCCAGCAGAGATGACAGGGGGTCTGAAGCTTTCTTT. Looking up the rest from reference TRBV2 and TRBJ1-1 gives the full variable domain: EPEVTQTPSHQVTQMGQEVILRCVPISNHLYFYWYRQILGQKVEFLVSFYNNEISEKSEIFDDQFSVERPDGSNFTLKIRSTKLEDSAMYFCASRDDRGSEAFFGQGTRLTVV.

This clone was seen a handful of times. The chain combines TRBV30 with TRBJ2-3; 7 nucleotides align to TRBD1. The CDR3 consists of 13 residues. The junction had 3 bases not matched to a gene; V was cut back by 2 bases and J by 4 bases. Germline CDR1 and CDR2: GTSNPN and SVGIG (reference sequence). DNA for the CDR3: TGTGCCTGGAGTCGGCAGGGGGCAGATACGCAGTATTTT. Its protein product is CAWSRQGADTQYF.

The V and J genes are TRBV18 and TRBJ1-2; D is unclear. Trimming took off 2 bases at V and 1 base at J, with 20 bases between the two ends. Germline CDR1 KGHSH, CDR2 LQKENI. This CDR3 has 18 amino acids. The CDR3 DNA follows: TGTGCCAGCTCACCAGTTCCCTTTCGGCGGGTAATTAACTATGGCTACACCTTC. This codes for CASSPVPFRRVINYGYTF.